This T cell receptor (beta chain) was obtained from a study of T cell responses to AZD1222 COVID-19 vaccine. The study, taken as a whole, reports: Spike-spanning, vaccine-associated CD4 TCRs were dominant at 160-218 and 743-854. Only after the peak T cell response were repertoires sampled. Most donors were white British and more were female, and clonal diversity was possibly underestimated. Spike-specific TCR breadth and depth were elevated following two AZD1222 doses.

Here immunoSEQ multiplex PCR was the method, and the copy in TCRdb shows in-frame clones only, minus some. Of about 140,000 clones in the sample, 80% to 95% were seen once. Worth noting for this clone: Its antigen remains unknown.

V lost 2 bases and J lost 5, with 13 bases in between. Germline CDR1 is SGHAT and CDR2 is FQNNGV. The CDR3 loop spans 15 amino acids. The chain combines TRBV11-2 with TRBJ1-5, with D possibly matching TRBD1 (5 bases). The clonotype originates from an adult in good health. The sequences come from peripheral blood, collected on day 0 of MenACWY control vaccination. The CDR3, as DNA: TGTGCCAGCAGCTTATCATCAGGGACCTATCAGCCCCAGCATTTT. Translating it yields CASSLSSGTYQPQHF.